The T cell receptor beta chain under discussion was sequenced for a study of blood T cells in healthy people across ages. Sample-barcoded 5' priming and a J-beta primer mix drove a second PCR of 7 to 11 cycles. Each CDR3 protein is one row after TCRdb ran MiXCR on the 5' RACE reads. The sample records hundreds of thousands of distinct CDR3 sequences, around 68% being singletons. There are 13 residues in the CDR3. Germline CDR1 and CDR2: SGHTA and FQGNSA. The rearrangement uses TRBV7-2 and TRBJ2-5; TRBD1 might be the D (6 bases). The better agreement between TRBJ2-7 and the DNA end casts doubt on the J call. The sequence was collected from a man aged 30-40 years in good health. The sequenced sample was blood. Written as DNA, the CDR3 is TGTGCCAGCAGCTACGACAGGCCAAGCGAGCAGTACTTC. This encodes CASSYDRPSEQYF.